This T cell receptor (beta chain) stems from a study of blood T cell repertoires in COVID-19 (dated by TCRdb to about 2020). With respect to the entire study: Collaborator samples came from the United States, Italy and Spain and covered acute and convalescent phases of COVID-19. The prospective study material was composed of cDNA or gDNA derived from T cells, B-cell-depleted T cells, or PBMCs. Deeply sampled blood TCRbeta repertoires from subjects exposed to, actively infected with, or recovered from COVID-19 were included in the dataset. A freely available public database, intended as a resource for researchers studying the immune response to SARS-CoV-2, is where the repertoires were released. The samples were drawn from two sources: the first 160 participants of the ongoing ImmuneRACE study, and 1,200 or so subjects contributed by 6 global collaborators. Nearly every sample came with metadata listing a de-identified subject ID, COVID-19 status, age in years and sex. HLA class I and class II types, where available, came from metadata supplied by the sample provider rather than from assay-based typing. Study-wide conclusions, independent of this receptor: The quantity of clinical and demographic metadata differed by source and by participant and was supplied without curation.

At one collaborating source in Seattle, patients were enrolled during active infection and were followed longitudinally through the course of disease. The collaborating institutions used their own protocols to collect whole blood in K2EDTA tubes. For TCRbeta analysis, collaborators shipped samples as frozen whole blood, isolated PBMCs, or DNA extracted from either of those sample types. Including cysteine and phenylalanine, the CDR3 has 15 amino acids. The CDR3 DNA has 45 bases and is translated from base 1. V is cut back by 4 bases and J by 5 bases, with 8 bases in the junction unmatched. Based on the germline V gene, the CDR1 and CDR2 sequences are SGHRS and YFSETQ. A remark on this clone: It lacks a known antigen. Nothing much larger sits one base from this clone, and base qualities are not available.

The immunoSEQ Assay, a bias-controlled multiplex PCR, was used to amplify TCRbeta CDR3 regions from genomic DNA. Regarding the original processing steps: The number of nucleated cells in each sample was estimated from the amplification of reference gene primers within the assay. Sequence reads were collapsed and filtered to measure the absolute abundance of every unique TCRbeta CDR3 rearrangement. For each sample, productive Simpson clonality was calculated by taking the square root of Simpson's diversity index across productive rearrangements. Not all clones reach the TCRdb copy of this immuneACCESS table, which keeps in-frame sequences only. Checked studies attribute under half of the gap to unresolved V genes and leave the rest unexplained. Clone size and the V and J calls come from that table; the DNA yielded D and trimming. For this sample the table gives roughly 180,000 clones, of which 79% were detected only once. The ten most abundant clones make up 8.1% of the sample.

The origin of this receptor is a woman between 55 and 75 years old with COVID-19, enrolled during active disease. The source material was peripheral blood. The chain uses TRBV5-1 and TRBJ2-2, with 7 bases aligning to TRBD1. The CDR3 region: CASSSTGARTGELFF. In nucleotides, the sequence is TGCGCCAGCAGCAGTACAGGGGCGAGGACCGGGGAGCTGTTTTTT.